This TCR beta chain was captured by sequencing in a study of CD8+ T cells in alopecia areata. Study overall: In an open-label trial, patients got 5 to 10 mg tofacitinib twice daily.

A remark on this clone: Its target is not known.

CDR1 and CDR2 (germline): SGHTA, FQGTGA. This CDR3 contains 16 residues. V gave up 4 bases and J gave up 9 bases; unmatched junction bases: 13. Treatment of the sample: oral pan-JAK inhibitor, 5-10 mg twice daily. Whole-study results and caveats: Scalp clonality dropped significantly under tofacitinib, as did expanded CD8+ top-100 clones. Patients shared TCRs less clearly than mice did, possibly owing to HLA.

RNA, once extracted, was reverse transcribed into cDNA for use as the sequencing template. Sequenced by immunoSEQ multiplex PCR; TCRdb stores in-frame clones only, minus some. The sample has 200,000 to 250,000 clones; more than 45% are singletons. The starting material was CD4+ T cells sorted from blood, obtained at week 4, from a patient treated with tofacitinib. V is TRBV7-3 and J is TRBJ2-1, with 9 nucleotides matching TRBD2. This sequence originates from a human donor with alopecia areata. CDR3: CASSSGGLAGFGEQFF. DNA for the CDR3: TGTGCCAGCAGCTCCGGTGGGCTAGCGGGGTTTGGTGAGCAGTTCTTC. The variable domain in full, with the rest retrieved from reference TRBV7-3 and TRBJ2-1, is GAGVSQTPSNKVTEKGKYVELRCDPISGHTALYWYRQSLGQGPEFLIYFQGTGAADDSGLPNDRFFAVRPEGSVSTLKIQRTERGDSAVYLCASSSGGLAGFGEQFFGPGTRLTVL.